This T cell receptor beta chain was captured by sequencing in a study of T cell responses to AZD1222 COVID-19 vaccine. Study-level information: Second doses were pooled across both intervals (about 4 or about 12 weeks). Findings and limits, study-wide: The donor group comprised mostly white British people and more females; the analysis possibly underestimated clonal diversity. Regions 160-218 and 743-854 held dominance among vaccine-associated CD4 TCRs, which spanned spike. Seropositive at baseline were only six or seven AZD1222 recipients.

About this clone itself: The antigen is not known.

Profiled with immunoSEQ multiplex PCR; TCRdb holds only in-frame clones, not every one. The table records approximately 80,000 clones, about 87% of them present only once. Between the trimmed V and J ends, which lost 6 bases and 1 base, there was a span of 9 bases. This CDR3 has 13 residues. Germline lookup yields CDR1 LGHNT and CDR2 FRNRAP. The sequence was obtained from an adult in good health. The rearrangement links TRBV12-5 to TRBJ1-2; D unresolved. The specimen was peripheral blood, collected on day 0 of AZD1222 vaccination. The CDR3 DNA follows: TGTGCTAGTGGGACCGTACTTAACTATGGCTACACCTTC. Amino acids: CASGTVLNYGYTF.